Listed below are T cell receptor beta chains from one sample, sequenced in a study of molecular identifiers for immune sequencing clone quantification. TCRdb independently ran MiXCR on the PCR reads; one entry per CDR3 protein. The table includes about 630,000 distinct CDR3 sequences, about 25% detected once. The sample comprised naive CD8+ T cells from blood, with Jurkat cell RNA spiked in. The receptors stem from a human donor in good health. Some libraries in this study had Jurkat cell RNA spiked in. The CDR3 runs from the conserved cysteine through the conserved F or W. A D gene is named only where the DNA matches it firmly. Size tells how often a clone was seen (once, few, many) or the class of an expanded clone, and some rows leave it out.

TRBV13,TRBJ1-1,.,.,TGTGCCGGCAGCTTACGGTTACAGGGTGAAGCTTTCTTT,CAGSLRLQGEAFF
TRBV7-9,TRBJ1-1,.,few,TGTGCCAGCAGCTTAGTGAGGGTGTGGGCTGAAGCTTTCTTT,CASSLVRVWAEAFF
TRBV7-6,TRBJ1-6,.,.,TGTGCCAGCAGCTTAGATGTGGCCGGCCCGCACACTTCACCCCTCCACTTT,CASSLDVAGPHTSPLHF
TRBV7-9,TRBJ2-4,.,many,TGTGCCAGTACCCCTGTAGCCAAAAACATTCAGTACTTC,CASTPVAKNIQYF
TRBV19,TRBJ2-1,TRBD2,.,TGTGCCAGTGTGGGGGGGTACAATGAGCAGTTCTTC,CASVGGYNEQFF
TRBV19,TRBJ2-7,.,.,TGTGCCAGTAGTATAACAGCAATCCCCTACGAGCAGTACTTC,CASSITAIPYEQYF
TRBV16,TRBJ1-5,.,few,TGTGCCAGCAGCCAATCGATCCAGGGCTTAAGCAATCAGCCCCAGCATTTT,CASSQSIQGLSNQPQHF
TRBV6-2/TRBV6-3,TRBJ2-1,TRBD2,few,TGTGCCAGCAGTTACTTCACTAGCGGGGACAATGAGCAGTTCTTC,CASSYFTSGDNEQFF
TRBV6-6,TRBJ2-2,.,few,TGTGCCAGCAGTTACGAGGGGATAGGGAACACCGGGGAGCTGTTTTTT,CASSYEGIGNTGELFF
TRBV29-1,TRBJ1-1,.,many,TGCAGCGTTGAAGAGGGTCTGAACACTGAAGCTTTCTTT,CSVEEGLNTEAFF
TRBV28,TRBJ2-1,.,few,TGTGCCAGCAGTTCGGGGCCCGAGGGGCCAAACTACAATGAGCAGTTCTTC,CASSSGPEGPNYNEQFF
TRBV7-9,TRBJ1-1,.,.,TGTGCCGGCAGCTCCGGTGGGACTGAAGCTTTCTTT,CAGSSGGTEAFF
TRBV19,TRBJ2-7,.,.,TGTGCCAGTAGTGTACAGACGACAGCGATTGAGCAGTACTTC,CASSVQTTAIEQYF
TRBV5-4,TRBJ2-7,.,many,TGTGCCAGCAGCTTGGCCTGGGCAGGGGTGAAATACGAGCAGTACTTC,CASSLAWAGVKYEQYF
TRBV4-2,TRBJ2-3,TRBD2,many,TGTGCCAGCAGCCAAGATTTTATCCCTAGCGGGATGACAGATACGCAGTATTTT,CASSQDFIPSGMTDTQYF
TRBV5-5,TRBJ2-5,TRBD1,many,TGTGCCAGCAGCCCCTGGGGACAGGGGGAAGAGACCCAGTACTTC,CASSPWGQGEETQYF
TRBV4-1,TRBJ2-1,TRBD1,many,TGCGCCAGCAGGACAGGGTTCAATGAGCAGTTCTTC,CASRTGFNEQFF
TRBV27,TRBJ1-3,.,.,TGTGCCAGCAGTTCAACACCAGGGGATGGAAACACCACATATTTT,CASSSTPGDGNTTYF
TRBV19,TRBJ2-7,.,.,TGTGCCAGTAGTATAGATCTGGTCTACGAGCAGTACTTC,CASSIDLVYEQYF
TRBV2,TRBJ1-4,.,few,TGTGCCAGCAGTGAAGCGCTTCCGGGCGCAACTAATGAAAAACTGTTTTTT,CASSEALPGATNEKLFF
TRBV7-9,TRBJ1-1,.,many,TGTGCCAGCAGCTGGACCAACACTGAAGCTTTCTTT,CASSWTNTEAFF
TRBV4-2,TRBJ2-7,TRBD2,many,TGTGCCAGCAGCCATCCCACCGGGGGGGACGAGCAGTACTTC,CASSHPTGGDEQYF
TRBV6-5,TRBJ2-7,.,many,TGTGCCAGCAGTTACCGAGGGGGTTCCGACTACGAGCAGTACTTC,CASSYRGGSDYEQYF
TRBV7-9,TRBJ1-5,.,many,TGTGCCAGCAGCTTAGGGGGAGCGGGAAATCAGCCCCAGCATTTT,CASSLGGAGNQPQHF
TRBV29-1,TRBJ1-2,.,once,TGCAGCGTTTCGGACGGTTTTAACCATGGCTACACCTTC,CSVSDGFNHGYTF
TRBV19,TRBJ1-1,.,.,TGTGGCAGTAGTAGGACGGTGAACACTGAAGCTTTCTTT,CGSSRTVNTEAFF
TRBV19,TRBJ2-1,.,.,TGTGCCAGTAGTATCCCCATCGTCTACAATGAGCAGTTCTTC,CASSIPIVYNEQFF
TRBV6-2/TRBV6-3,TRBJ2-1,.,.,TGTGCCAGCAGTGGAGGAGACCCAGGGAACAATGAGCAGTTCTTC,CASSGGDPGNNEQFF
TRBV7-9,TRBJ1-4,.,many,TGTGCCAGCAGCCATATATTCCAAGATGAAAAACTGTTTTTT,CASSHIFQDEKLFF
TRBV6-5,TRBJ2-1,.,many,TGTGCCAGCAGTTACGGGCGAGGTTTTGAGCAGTTCTTC,CASSYGRGFEQFF
TRBV7-6,TRBJ2-2,TRBD1,.,TGTGCCAGCAGCTTATACAGGGGGAACGGGGAGCTGTTTTTT,CASSLYRGNGELFF
TRBV28,TRBJ2-2,.,few,TGTGCCACCTCAGCAGTTTCCGGTAGCGGTTTATACACCGGGGAGCTGTTTTTT,CATSAVSGSGLYTGELFF
TRBV19,TRBJ2-3,TRBD1,.,TGTGCCAGTAGTATACAGGGGGCTAGTACAGATACGCAGTATTTT,CASSIQGASTDTQYF
TRBV19,TRBJ1-5,.,few,TGTGCCAGTAGTATATTGGCAGGGACCCTATTTGGCAATCAGCCCCAGCATTTT,CASSILAGTLFGNQPQHF
TRBV19,TRBJ2-5,.,.,TGTGCCAGTAGCGAATCCGCCGGGTCAGAGCCCCAGTACTTC,CASSESAGSEPQYF
TRBV7-2,TRBJ2-3,TRBD2,many,TGTGCCAGCAGCTTAGTTGCGGGGGGGTCGCGGTCAGATACGCAGTATTTT,CASSLVAGGSRSDTQYF
TRBV7-2,TRBJ2-5,.,once,TGTGCCAGCAACTTAGGAAGGGGAATCCAAGAGCCCCAGTACTTC,CASNLGRGIQEPQYF
TRBV4-1,TRBJ1-6,.,many,TGCGCCAGCAGCCTAGGCCTGGGGGTGTCACCCCTCCACTTT,CASSLGLGVSPLHF
TRBV30,TRBJ2-1,TRBD2,.,TGTGCCTGGAGTGTACGGCTGGGACTAGCGGGAGCCGATGAGCAGTTCTTC,CAWSVRLGLAGADEQFF
TRBV2,TRBJ1-5,.,many,TGTGCCAGCAGTGAAGGGCCAGGTGGTTTTCAGCCCCAGCATTTT,CASSEGPGGFQPQHF
TRBV2,TRBJ1-6,.,few,TGTGTCAGCAGTGAATGGAGGACACCCCTCCACTTT,CVSSEWRTPLHF
TRBV27,TRBJ2-5,.,.,TGTGTCAGCAGTTTTACATTCTCACAGGGCGGAGAGACCCAGTACTTC,CVSSFTFSQGGETQYF
TRBV5-6,TRBJ2-7,.,many,TGTGCCAGCAGCTTGGCGGAGCGGCAGTACGAGCAGTACTTC,CASSLAERQYEQYF
TRBV12-3/TRBV12-4,TRBJ1-1,TRBD1,.,TGTGCCAGCAGTTCGGACAGGAGGGCCACTGAAGCTTTCTTT,CASSSDRRATEAFF
TRBV18,TRBJ2-1,.,.,TGTGCCAGCTCACCATTCGGGTCCGAAGAGCAGTTCTTC,CASSPFGSEEQFF